The T cell receptor (beta chain) described here comes from a study of T cells in Graves' hyperthyroidism and ophthalmopathy. Study observations and caveats: Ophthalmopathy was distinguished from stable hyperthyroidism by 13 V-J signatures.

This clonotype was found many times. Its antigen is not known. Diagnoses were established using clinical symptoms, serum thyroxine and TRAb, thyroid ultrasound and orbital computed tomography. Amplified TCR beta CDR3 regions derived from RNA transcripts. The HTBI primer set was used in a first-round RT-PCR of the TCR CDR3. From the multiplex PCR reads, TCRdb called clonotypes with MiXCR, one entry per CDR3 protein. Here the sample spans approximately 300,000 distinct CDR3 sequences, approximately 18% being singletons. The V end was cut by 3 bases, the J end by 4 bases, with 14 bases between. The CDR3 extends over 15 amino acids. Germline assignment: CDR1 SGHTA and CDR2 FQGNSA.

Sample: blood. V is TRBV7-2 and J is TRBJ2-3; a possible D gene is TRBD2 (5 bases). The clonotype originates from a man aged 45 to 65 with Graves' ophthalmopathy. CDR3 sequence (DNA): TGTGCCAGCAGCTTGTGGCTAGCTCGCCCAGATACGCAGTATTTT. Translating gives CASSLWLARPDTQYF.